The 4 T cell receptor beta chains listed next were all sequenced from one sample in a study of blood T cell repertoires in COVID-19 (dated by TCRdb to about 2020). Library generation was performed with the immunoSEQ multiplex PCR assay. In TCRdb, the immuneACCESS table is reduced to in-frame sequences with V and J assigned. These tables do not hold every clone; where another copy was compared, an unresolved V gene accounts for under half, and the others remain unexplained. The sample profile shows 250,000 or so clones; around 87% of them were found once. Clones ranked in the top ten supply approximately 2.3% of the sample. Sequenced material: peripheral blood. The receptor source for this set is a woman aged 60-75 years with COVID-19, enrolled during active disease.

The table lists this clone with many counts. The J gene is TRBJ2-7, the V gene TRBV4-3; TRBD1 aligns across 7 bases. CDR3 length equals 16 residues. Losses at the gene ends were 0 bases for V and 3 bases for J; bases not matched to a gene: 8. The germline V gene has CDR1 LGHNA and CDR2 YSLEER. Written as DNA, the CDR3 is TGCGCCAGCAGCCAAGATCTGACAGGGCTTCTCTACGAGCAGTACTTC. Encoded protein: CASSQDLTGLLYEQYF.

CDR3 in DNA: TGTGCCAGCAGCTCCCTCTGGGGCAGGGGGCCGGAATCGGGCAATCAGCCCCAGCATTTT. Translation gives CASSSLWGRGPESGNQPQHF. This chain connects TRBV5-8 to TRBJ1-5; 8 bases are a match to TRBD1. Germline CDR1 SGHTS, CDR2 YDEGEE. This CDR3 spans 20 amino acids. V dropped 3 bases and J dropped 2; count of bases not matched to a gene: 19.

The chain recombines TRBV6-2 or TRBV6-3 with TRBJ1-1; D may be TRBD1 (6 bases). This CDR3 has 15 amino acids. Trimming pared 2 bases from V and 1 base from J, leaving 11 bases between. Germline assignment: CDR1 MNHEY and CDR2 SVGEGT. Here the CDR3 reads CASSYAQGWNTEAFF. The CDR3, as DNA: TGTGCCAGCAGTTACGCCCAGGGGTGGAACACTGAAGCTTTCTTT.

The rearrangement uses TRBV7-2 and TRBJ1-6, with TRBD1 identical over 9 bases. Germline CDR1 and CDR2: SGHTA and FQGNSA. The CDR3 is made up of 16 amino acids. V gave up 3 bases and J gave up 6 bases; unmatched junction bases: 6. The DNA for the CDR3 is TGTGCCAGCAGCTTCGGGACAGGGTTTCGTAATTCACCCCTCCACTTT. It translates to CASSFGTGFRNSPLHF.